This T cell receptor beta chain was captured in a study of blood T cells in healthy people across ages (dated by TCRdb to the mid-2010s). At the level of the whole study: In model experiments, template switching captured roughly one uniquely barcoded TCR beta cDNA molecule for every two T cells. The study measured age-related changes in TCR beta repertoire diversity using deep sequencing normalized with unique cDNA molecular identifiers. The donors were split into four age groups: young (average 16 years), middle-aged (nearly 40), aged (62) and long-lived (roughly 86). To avoid experimental bias, donors of different ages were distributed randomly across sequencing lanes. Using the same blood draw, the study looked at two additional independent replicas of 1 million unique cDNA reads for two donors, one aged 18 to 30 and the other aged 80 or older. On the study overall, not on this receptor specifically: The CMV infection status of donors was not known, potentially confounding age-related changes in expanded clonotypes. Observed TCR beta diversity correlated strongly with the percentage of naive T cells measured by flow cytometry. Observed TCR beta diversity per million T cells fell roughly linearly with age, and a significant reduction was already apparent by age around 39. Compared with the aged group, the long-lived group had more naive CD4+ T cells, fewer expanded clones and increased TCR diversity, a pattern suggesting age selection. Conclusive comparison of naive and antigen-experienced compartments was prevented by the profiling of bulk unsorted PBMCs. Estimates of total diversity based on one million sequenced T cells were considered lower bounds and underestimates.

The roughly 42 donors, aged about 6 to 95 years, were systemically healthy Caucasian individuals from Russia. Each donor gave 8 to 10 milliliters of peripheral blood, collected into EDTA-treated Vacutainer tubes. PBMCs were isolated by Ficoll-Paque density-gradient centrifugation, with at least 6.5 million obtained per sample. Total RNA, at least 5 micrograms per sample, was extracted from PBMCs with Trizol reagent. For every donor, an aliquot of PBMCs went through flow cytometry to measure the percentages of naive CD45RAhigh/CD27high T cells. Libraries came from 5' RACE. The instrument given in TCRdb is Illumina HiSeq 2500. A second about 7 to 11 cycle PCR used a sample-barcoded 5' primer and a J-beta primer mix. Each TCR beta cDNA molecule received a unique molecular identifier from a template-switch 5' adaptor carrying 12 random nucleotides. At least 3 million CDR3-containing paired-end reads were obtained from each sample. First-strand cDNA was synthesized from all RNA with the Mint cDNA synthesis kit, primed by a TRBC-specific oligonucleotide. All cDNA was treated with uracil-DNA glycosylase and then went through a first 18-cycle PCR with the universal primers M1SS and BC2_uni_R. Concerning the study's data processing: For normalization, 1 million high-quality reads, each with a distinct molecular identifier, were randomly selected from each sample. Instead of being binned into consensus sequences, reads with shared molecular identifiers were discarded. CDR3 identification, clonotype clustering and error correction used MiTCR with a Q25 quality threshold and the strictest error-elimination algorithm. Lower-bound total TCR beta diversity was estimated with a nonparametric unseen species model using Euler transformation. TCRdb reprocessed the public reads (quality trimming at Q25 with fastp, clone calling with MiXCR) and kept in-frame beta chains. One record per CDR3 amino acid sequence lists the most common genes and DNA. TCRdb's processing, not the authors', yielded these V and J calls. The sample contains approximately 810,000 distinct CDR3 sequences, more than 25% of them found a single time. The top ten clonotypes cover approximately 15% of the sample.

The germline V gene sets CDR1 to SNHLY and CDR2 to FYNNEI. Unmatched junction bases come to 13, with V trimmed by 5 bases and J by 9 bases. Measured from the cysteine to the phenylalanine, the CDR3 is 16 residues long. Only CDR3 DNA remains: 48 bases, in frame from the first base. This clonotype was seen a few times. Which antigen it targets is not known. No much larger clone is present one base from it, and per-base qualities are unavailable. This sequence uses TRBV2 and TRBJ2-3; 11 middle bases align to TRBD1. The TCR was taken from an elderly woman in good health. The sequencing sample was made of blood. In nucleotide form, the sequence is TGTGCCAGCAGTCCCACCGGACAGGGGGCCAGAGGGACGCAGTATTTT. Its protein product is CASSPTGQGARGTQYF.